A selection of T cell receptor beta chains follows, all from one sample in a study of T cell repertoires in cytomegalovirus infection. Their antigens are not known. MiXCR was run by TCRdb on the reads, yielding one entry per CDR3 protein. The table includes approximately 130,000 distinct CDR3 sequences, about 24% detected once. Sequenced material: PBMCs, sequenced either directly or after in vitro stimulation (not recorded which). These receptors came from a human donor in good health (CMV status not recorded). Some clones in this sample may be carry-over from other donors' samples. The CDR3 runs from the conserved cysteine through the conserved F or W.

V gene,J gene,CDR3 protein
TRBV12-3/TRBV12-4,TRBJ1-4,CASSFRQVNEKLFF
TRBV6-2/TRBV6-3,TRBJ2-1,CASSYNVETQRSYNEQFF
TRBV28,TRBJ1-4,CASIKYWQNNEKLFF
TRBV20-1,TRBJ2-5,CSARKGQGETQYF
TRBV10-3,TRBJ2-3,CAISGDRAVADTQYF
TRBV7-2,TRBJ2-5,CASSLAAGRETQYF
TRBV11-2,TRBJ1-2,CASSQDRGHGYTF
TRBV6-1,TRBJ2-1,CASSARPPGLAGGPSYNEQFF
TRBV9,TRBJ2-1,CASSVAIQGADEQFF
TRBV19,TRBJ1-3,CASSIRRSNSGNTIYF
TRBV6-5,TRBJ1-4,CASSTGTGGFGEKLFF
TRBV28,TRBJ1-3,CASRPPQGSGNTIYF
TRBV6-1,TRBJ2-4,CASRADLFGNIQYF
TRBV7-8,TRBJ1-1,CASSLPGLGVSEAFF
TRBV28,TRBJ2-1,CASSSGTSYSESGNEQFF
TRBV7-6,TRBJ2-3,CASSLGASTDTQYF
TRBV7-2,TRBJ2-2,CASSYGTSNTGELFF
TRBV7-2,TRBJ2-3,CASSPRTSGTLRADTQYF
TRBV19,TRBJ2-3,CASSILGNTQYF
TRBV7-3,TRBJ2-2,CASSLNSMNTGELFF
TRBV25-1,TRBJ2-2,CASSEFVTSNTGELFF
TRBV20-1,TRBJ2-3,CSASRSGREGPDTQYF
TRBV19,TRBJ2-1,CASSIVAGGSYEQFF
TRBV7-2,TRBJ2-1,CASSSTGVNEQFF
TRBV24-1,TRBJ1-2,CATSDGGDGYTF
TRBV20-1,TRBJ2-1,CSASGRAVFEQFF
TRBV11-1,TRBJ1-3,CASSYSTGNSGNTIYF
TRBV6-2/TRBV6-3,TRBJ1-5,CASSRYDRADQPQHF
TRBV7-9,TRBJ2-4,CASSSGGSRGLAKNIQYF
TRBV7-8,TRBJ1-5,CASSLEGPYSNQPQHF
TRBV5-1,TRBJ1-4,CASSLGTVNEKLFF
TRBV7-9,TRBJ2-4,CASSPKRGLKNIQYF
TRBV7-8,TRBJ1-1,CASSLSQTRLMNTEAFF
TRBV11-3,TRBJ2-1,CASSFLKGGFRDEQFF
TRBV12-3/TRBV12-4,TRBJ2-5,CASKGGKETQYF
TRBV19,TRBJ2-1,CASSIVPNTGEQFF
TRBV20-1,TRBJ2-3,CSASHLAEELTDTQYF
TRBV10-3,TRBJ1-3,CAIRTDGNTIYF
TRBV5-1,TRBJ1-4,CASSIGTINEKLFF